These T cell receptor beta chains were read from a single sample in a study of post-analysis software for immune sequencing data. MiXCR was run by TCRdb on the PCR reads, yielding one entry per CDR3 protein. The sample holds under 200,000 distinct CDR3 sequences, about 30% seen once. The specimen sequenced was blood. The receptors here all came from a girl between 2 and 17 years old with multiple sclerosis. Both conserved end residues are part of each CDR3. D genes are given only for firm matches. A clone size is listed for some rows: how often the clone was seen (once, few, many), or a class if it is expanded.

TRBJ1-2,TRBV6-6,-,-,CASSYDSNYGYTF,TGTGCCAGCAGTTACGACAGTAACTATGGCTACACCTTC
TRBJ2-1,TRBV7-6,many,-,CASSLARAGEQFF,TGTGCCAGCAGCTTAGCCAGGGCTGGGGAGCAGTTCTTC
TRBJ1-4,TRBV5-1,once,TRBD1,CASSSRQGGNEKLFF,TGCGCCAGCAGCTCGAGACAGGGGGGGAATGAAAAACTGTTTTTT
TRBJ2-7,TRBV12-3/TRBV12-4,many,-,CASTRGRRGDHSDEQYF,TGTGCCAGCACCCGCGGGCGGAGGGGCGACCACTCCGACGAGCAGTACTTC
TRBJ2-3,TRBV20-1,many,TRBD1,CSAPGQTDTQYF,TGCAGTGCTCCGGGACAGACAGATACGCAGTATTTT
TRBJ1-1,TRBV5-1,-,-,CTSSSQSNTEAFF,TGCACCAGCAGCTCCCAGAGCAACACTGAAGCTTTCTTT
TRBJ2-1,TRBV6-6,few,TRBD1,CASSPGTGAGNEQFF,TGTGCCAGCAGCCCCGGGACAGGGGCCGGCAATGAGCAGTTCTTC
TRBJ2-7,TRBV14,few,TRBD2,CASSRTSGAFEQYF,TGTGCCAGCAGTCGGACTAGCGGGGCCTTCGAGCAGTACTTC
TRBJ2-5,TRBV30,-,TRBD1,CAWSINQGVLKTQYF,TGTGCCTGGAGTATAAATCAGGGGGTCCTGAAGACCCAGTACTTC
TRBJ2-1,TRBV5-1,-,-,CASSSRNQGNNEQFF,TGCGCCAGCAGCTCTAGAAACCAGGGGAACAATGAGCAGTTCTTC
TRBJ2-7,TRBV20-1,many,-,CSAHSLLSYEQYF,TGCAGTGCCCACTCACTCCTCAGCTACGAGCAGTACTTC
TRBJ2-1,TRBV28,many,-,CASIGGTYNEQFF,TGTGCCAGCATTGGCGGGACGTACAATGAGCAGTTCTTC
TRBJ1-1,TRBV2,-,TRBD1,CASRADRDAEAFF,TGTGCCAGCAGGGCTGACAGGGACGCTGAAGCTTTCTTT
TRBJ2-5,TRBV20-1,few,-,CSARAKSRIPYNEQYF,TGCAGTGCTAGAGCCAAATCCAGGATACCCTACAATGAGCAGTACTTC
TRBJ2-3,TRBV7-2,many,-,CASSPDLGTDTQYF,TGTGCCAGCAGCCCAGACCTAGGAACAGATACGCAGTATTTT
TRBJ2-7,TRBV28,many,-,CASTSGGIRSYEQYF,TGTGCCAGCACCTCTGGCGGGATCCGATCCTACGAGCAGTACTTC
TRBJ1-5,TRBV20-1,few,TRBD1,CSAQVGGYSNQPQHF,TGCAGTGCCCAGGTAGGGGGCTATAGCAATCAGCCCCAGCATTTT
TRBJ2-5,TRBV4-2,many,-,CASSQVRGGQETQYF,TGTGCCAGCAGCCAAGTGAGGGGAGGCCAGGAGACCCAGTACTTC
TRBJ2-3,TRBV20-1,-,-,CSARVGVPTDTQYF,TGCAGTGCTAGAGTCGGCGTCCCCACAGATACGCAGTATTTT
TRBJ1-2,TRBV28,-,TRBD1,CASSTPGQRSQGYTF,TGTGCCAGCAGTACCCCGGGACAGCGGTCCCAAGGCTACACCTTC
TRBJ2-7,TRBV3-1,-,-,CASSQVVAGLTYEQYF,TGTGCCAGCAGCCAAGTCGTGGCGGGTCTCACCTACGAGCAGTACTTC
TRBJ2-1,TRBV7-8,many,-,CASSPGGQENEQFF,TGTGCCAGCAGCCCCGGGGGACAAGAGAATGAGCAGTTCTTC
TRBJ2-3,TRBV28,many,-,CASSPGRLGPTDTQYF,TGTGCCAGCAGTCCCGGCCGTTTGGGGCCCACAGATACGCAGTATTTT
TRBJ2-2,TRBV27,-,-,CASSLSTGLAGELFF,TGTGCCAGCAGTTTGTCCACAGGTCTTGCCGGGGAGCTGTTTTTT